This T cell receptor beta chain was profiled in a study of blood T cells in healthy people across ages. The germline V gene has CDR1 SNHLY and CDR2 FYNNEI. This CDR3 has 13 amino acids. Primed by a sample-barcoded 5' primer and a J-beta primer mix, a second PCR proceeded for about 7 to 12 cycles. TCRdb re-analysed the 5' RACE reads in MiXCR, keeping a single row per CDR3 protein. The repertoire holds approximately 880,000 distinct CDR3 sequences, with around 48% as singletons. Details on this clonotype: One junction end disagrees with the germline gene, perhaps due to a read error.

What was sequenced was blood. This TCR was sampled from a young man in good health. The chain combines TRBV2 with TRBJ1-1, with D uncertain. The CDR3, as DNA: TGTGCCGGCAGCATCAGAACGGACACTGAAGCTTTCTTT. Translation: CAGSIRTDTEAFF. The variable domain in full, completed from reference TRBV2 and TRBJ1-1, reads EPEVTQTPSHQVTQMGQEVILRCVPISNHLYFYWYRQILGQKVEFLVSFYNNEISEKSEIFDDQFSVERPDGSNFTLKIRSTKLEDSAMYFCAGSIRTDTEAFFGQGTRLTVV.